Listed below are T cell receptor beta chains from one sample, sequenced in a study of naive and memory T cell subsets. TCRdb recomputed calls from the UMI-ligation and nested PCR reads with MiXCR, one row per CDR3 protein. The top ten hold roughly 3.1% of the sample, which has 99,000 or so distinct CDR3 sequences, roughly 14% seen once. The sample comprised naive CD8+ T cells from blood. These receptors all stem from a human donor in good health. Both conserved end residues are part of each CDR3. Fields, in order: D gene, J gene, CDR3 length, clone size, V gene, CDR3 DNA, CDR3 protein. A D gene is named only where the DNA matches it firmly. Not all rows give a size; the values are once, few, many and, for expanded clones, a class.

D: NA; J: TRBJ2-3; length: 14; size: NA; V: TRBV4-3; DNA: TGCGCCAGCAGCCAGCGGCAGAACACAGATACGCAGTATTTT; CDR3: CASSQRQNTDTQYF
D: NA; J: TRBJ2-3; length: 11; size: few; V: TRBV12-3/TRBV12-4; DNA: TGTGCCAGCAGTGTCGGGGATACGCAGTATTTT; CDR3: CASSVGDTQYF
D: NA; J: TRBJ1-2; length: 15; size: many; V: TRBV7-9; DNA: TGTGCCAGCAGCTTAAGGAGGGGACCCCTAGATGGCTACACCTTC; CDR3: CASSLRRGPLDGYTF
D: NA; J: TRBJ2-1; length: 16; size: once; V: TRBV7-9; DNA: TGTGCCAGCGATCATAGCGGTCGAAAGTCCCTTGATGAGCAGTTCTTC; CDR3: CASDHSGRKSLDEQFF
D: NA; J: TRBJ1-2; length: 12; size: NA; V: TRBV6-6; DNA: TGTGCCGTAGTAGGGGGGACCTATGGCTACACCTTC; CDR3: CAVVGGTYGYTF
D: NA; J: TRBJ2-7; length: 15; size: once; V: TRBV28; DNA: TGTGCCAGCAGTTTTCGGATTATCCGGTCCTACGAGCAGTACTTC; CDR3: CASSFRIIRSYEQYF
D: NA; J: TRBJ1-5; length: 17; size: many; V: TRBV20-1; DNA: TGCAGTGCTAGAGATATGGGCGGAGGGTTTTACAATCAGCCCCAGCATTTT; CDR3: CSARDMGGGFYNQPQHF
D: NA; J: TRBJ2-1; length: 13; size: many; V: TRBV27; DNA: TGTGCCAGCAGCCCCGGCAGGGACAATGAGCAGTTCTTC; CDR3: CASSPGRDNEQFF
D: NA; J: TRBJ1-4; length: 14; size: many; V: TRBV6-5; DNA: TGTGCCAGCAGTCTCCAAGGGGCCAATGAAAAACTGTTTTTT; CDR3: CASSLQGANEKLFF
D: NA; J: TRBJ1-4; length: 13; size: NA; V: TRBV7-9; DNA: TGTGCCACCTTAGGACAGATAAATGAAAAACTGTTTTTT; CDR3: CATLGQINEKLFF
D: TRBD1; J: TRBJ2-7; length: 13; size: NA; V: TRBV29-1; DNA: TGCAGCGTTGAGGGGACAGGCCCCTACGAGCAGTACTTC; CDR3: CSVEGTGPYEQYF
D: NA; J: TRBJ2-3; length: 18; size: NA; V: TRBV12-3/TRBV12-4; DNA: TGTGCCAGCAGCTGGAGGACAGGGACTAGCCGTAGCACAGATACGCAGTATTTT; CDR3: CASSWRTGTSRSTDTQYF
D: NA; J: TRBJ1-6; length: 15; size: few; V: TRBV6-5; DNA: TGTGCCAGCAGTTACTCGAGGGGCGATAATTCACCCCTCCACTTT; CDR3: CASSYSRGDNSPLHF
D: NA; J: TRBJ1-1; length: 14; size: few; V: TRBV29-1; DNA: TGCAGCGTTGAAGATGGATTAGAGGTCGCTGAAGCTTTCTTT; CDR3: CSVEDGLEVAEAFF
D: TRBD2; J: TRBJ2-3; length: 14; size: NA; V: TRBV5-6; DNA: TGTGCCAGCAGCTCAGCGGGGGGCACAGATACGCAGTATTTT; CDR3: CASSSAGGTDTQYF
D: NA; J: TRBJ1-1; length: 15; size: few; V: TRBV27; DNA: TGTGCCAGCAGTTCTGCTCAGCTCGATACCACTGAAGCTTTCTTT; CDR3: CASSSAQLDTTEAFF
D: NA; J: TRBJ2-1; length: 16; size: few; V: TRBV4-2; DNA: TGTGCCAGCAGCATCCGCCTGAGGGGGGGATACAATGAGCAGTTCTTC; CDR3: CASSIRLRGGYNEQFF